A selection of T cell receptor beta chains follows, all from one sample in a study of shared clonotypes between healthy human individuals. Clones were sequenced by immunoSEQ multiplex PCR, and TCRdb holds only the in-frame ones, with some missing. The sample yields about 530,000 clones, almost 97% seen once. The sequencing sample was made of naive CD4+ T cells sorted from blood. The source of these receptors is a woman in her thirties in good health. CDR3s include the opening cysteine and the closing phenylalanine or tryptophan. A D gene is named only where the DNA matches it firmly. Size is omitted from some rows. Given values are once, few, many or a class for expanded clones.

v_call: TRBV19; d_call: NA; j_call: TRBJ2-6; clone_size: NA; cdr3_length: 14; cdr3_nt: TGTGCCAGTCGGGGGATTTCTGGGGCCAACGTCCTGACTTTC; cdr3_aa: CASRGISGANVLTF
v_call: TRBV18; d_call: TRBD2; j_call: TRBJ2-1; clone_size: NA; cdr3_length: 13; cdr3_nt: TGTGCCAGTTCAGGACTAGTGGCCAATGAGCAGTTCTTC; cdr3_aa: CASSGLVANEQFF
v_call: TRBV5-8; d_call: TRBD2; j_call: TRBJ2-3; clone_size: NA; cdr3_length: 16; cdr3_nt: TGTGCCAGCAGCTTGGGGCTAGCGGGAGAAATAGATACGCAGTATTTT; cdr3_aa: CASSLGLAGEIDTQYF
v_call: TRBV11-3; d_call: TRBD1; j_call: TRBJ2-1; clone_size: NA; cdr3_length: 14; cdr3_nt: TGTGCCAGCAGCCCGGGGACAGCCTACAATGAGCAGTTCTTC; cdr3_aa: CASSPGTAYNEQFF
v_call: TRBV6-1; d_call: NA; j_call: TRBJ2-5; clone_size: NA; cdr3_length: 13; cdr3_nt: TGTGCCAGCAGTGCGCGGGTTCAAGAGACCCAGTACTTC; cdr3_aa: CASSARVQETQYF
v_call: TRBV4-2; d_call: TRBD2; j_call: TRBJ2-1; clone_size: NA; cdr3_length: 16; cdr3_nt: TGTGCCAGCAGCCAAGTCTCTAGCGGGGGCTACAATGAGCAGTTCTTC; cdr3_aa: CASSQVSSGGYNEQFF
v_call: TRBV5-5; d_call: TRBD2; j_call: TRBJ2-7; clone_size: once; cdr3_length: 15; cdr3_nt: TGTGCCAGCAGTTTAACTAGCGGGTCGACCTACGAGCAGTACTTC; cdr3_aa: CASSLTSGSTYEQYF
v_call: TRBV5-1; d_call: NA; j_call: TRBJ2-3; clone_size: NA; cdr3_length: 19; cdr3_nt: TGCGCCAGCAGCTTGCTCGTGGACGCCTCACCCTCTAGCACAGATACGCAGTATTTT; cdr3_aa: CASSLLVDASPSSTDTQYF
v_call: TRBV15; d_call: TRBD2; j_call: TRBJ2-3; clone_size: NA; cdr3_length: 15; cdr3_nt: TGTGCCACCAGCAGAGAACTAGCGGGAGGGGTTACGCAGTATTTT; cdr3_aa: CATSRELAGGVTQYF
v_call: TRBV29-1; d_call: NA; j_call: TRBJ2-7; clone_size: NA; cdr3_length: 15; cdr3_nt: TGCAGCGTTGAAGTTGGGTCATTGGCATCCTACGAGCAGTACTTC; cdr3_aa: CSVEVGSLASYEQYF
v_call: TRBV6-6; d_call: TRBD1; j_call: TRBJ1-5; clone_size: NA; cdr3_length: 14; cdr3_nt: TGTGCCAGCAGTCAGCGACAGGGAGGTCAGCCCCAGCATTTT; cdr3_aa: CASSQRQGGQPQHF
v_call: TRBV18; d_call: TRBD1; j_call: TRBJ2-7; clone_size: NA; cdr3_length: 17; cdr3_nt: TGTGCCAGCTCCGCCAGGGGGCCAGACCTGACTACGTTCGAGCAGTACTTC; cdr3_aa: CASSARGPDLTTFEQYF
v_call: TRBV2; d_call: NA; j_call: TRBJ2-5; clone_size: NA; cdr3_length: 14; cdr3_nt: TGTGCCAGCAGTCGGCGGACAGTACAAGAGACCCAGTACTTC; cdr3_aa: CASSRRTVQETQYF
v_call: TRBV28; d_call: NA; j_call: TRBJ1-1; clone_size: NA; cdr3_length: 13; cdr3_nt: TGTGCCAGCAAGGACCCACACAACACTGAAGCTTTCTTT; cdr3_aa: CASKDPHNTEAFF
v_call: TRBV4-1; d_call: NA; j_call: TRBJ2-7; clone_size: NA; cdr3_length: 16; cdr3_nt: TGCGCCAGCAGCCAAGTACTGCAGGGCTTCCCCTACGAGCAGTACTTC; cdr3_aa: CASSQVLQGFPYEQYF
v_call: TRBV29-1; d_call: NA; j_call: TRBJ2-3; clone_size: NA; cdr3_length: 12; cdr3_nt: TGCAGCGTTGAGGGGGCGTCAAATACGCAGTATTTT; cdr3_aa: CSVEGASNTQYF
v_call: TRBV21-1; d_call: NA; j_call: TRBJ2-7; clone_size: NA; cdr3_length: 15; cdr3_nt: TGTGCCAGCACCCCCCGGCCCCGGAGGGGATACGAGCAGTACTTC; cdr3_aa: CASTPRPRRGYEQYF
v_call: TRBV28; d_call: NA; j_call: TRBJ1-6; clone_size: NA; cdr3_length: 14; cdr3_nt: TGTGCCAGCAGTTTTGGGTTAGTTAATTCACCCCTCCACTTT; cdr3_aa: CASSFGLVNSPLHF
v_call: TRBV6-1; d_call: TRBD2; j_call: TRBJ2-7; clone_size: NA; cdr3_length: 15; cdr3_nt: TGTGCCAGCATGGGGACTAGCGGGGAACCCTACGAGCAGTACTTC; cdr3_aa: CASMGTSGEPYEQYF
v_call: TRBV7-6; d_call: NA; j_call: TRBJ1-1; clone_size: once; cdr3_length: 14; cdr3_nt: TGTGCCAGCAGCTTAGTGAGTGTGACGGCTGAAGCTTTCTTT; cdr3_aa: CASSLVSVTAEAFF
v_call: TRBV27; d_call: NA; j_call: TRBJ2-7; clone_size: NA; cdr3_length: 13; cdr3_nt: TGTGCCAGCAGTTTAATGGGTAGCTACGAGCAGTACTTC; cdr3_aa: CASSLMGSYEQYF
v_call: TRBV5-4; d_call: TRBD1; j_call: TRBJ2-7; clone_size: NA; cdr3_length: 15; cdr3_nt: TGTGCCAGCAGCTCTCAACAGGGGGCCCTCGTCGAGCAGTACTTC; cdr3_aa: CASSSQQGALVEQYF
v_call: TRBV5-1; d_call: NA; j_call: TRBJ2-3; clone_size: NA; cdr3_length: 12; cdr3_nt: TGCGCCAGCACTAGCCCAGCAGATACGCAGTATTTT; cdr3_aa: CASTSPADTQYF
v_call: TRBV2; d_call: TRBD2; j_call: TRBJ2-5; clone_size: NA; cdr3_length: 15; cdr3_nt: TGTGCCAGCAGCGTTACTAGCGGGACCCAAGAGACCCAGTACTTC; cdr3_aa: CASSVTSGTQETQYF
v_call: TRBV19; d_call: NA; j_call: TRBJ2-7; clone_size: NA; cdr3_length: 12; cdr3_nt: TGTGCCGCCAGTAGTCAAGGGGGCGAGCAGTACTTC; cdr3_aa: CAASSQGGEQYF
v_call: TRBV19; d_call: TRBD1; j_call: TRBJ1-5; clone_size: NA; cdr3_length: 15; cdr3_nt: TGTGCCAGTACCCCTATCGAGGGGGCGTATCAGCCCCAGCATTTT; cdr3_aa: CASTPIEGAYQPQHF
v_call: TRBV28; d_call: NA; j_call: TRBJ2-1; clone_size: NA; cdr3_length: 17; cdr3_nt: TGTGCCAGCAGTTTACCCTTAGCGGATTTCTCCTACAATGAGCAGTTCTTC; cdr3_aa: CASSLPLADFSYNEQFF
v_call: TRBV2; d_call: TRBD2; j_call: TRBJ2-5; clone_size: NA; cdr3_length: 16; cdr3_nt: TGTGCCAGCAGTGAAGCGCTAGCGGGACCCCAAGAGACCCAGTACTTC; cdr3_aa: CASSEALAGPQETQYF
v_call: TRBV5-1; d_call: NA; j_call: TRBJ2-7; clone_size: NA; cdr3_length: 14; cdr3_nt: TGCGCCAGCAGCTTGGGGGGAGATGGCTACGAGCAGTACTTC; cdr3_aa: CASSLGGDGYEQYF
v_call: TRBV5-6; d_call: NA; j_call: TRBJ2-3; clone_size: NA; cdr3_length: 16; cdr3_nt: TGTGCCAGCAGCTTACAGGGTAGAGTAGGCACAGATACGCAGTATTTT; cdr3_aa: CASSLQGRVGTDTQYF
v_call: TRBV2; d_call: TRBD2; j_call: TRBJ2-7; clone_size: NA; cdr3_length: 14; cdr3_nt: TGTGCCAGCAGTAGGCTAGCGGGAAACCTCGAGCAGTACTTC; cdr3_aa: CASSRLAGNLEQYF
v_call: TRBV14; d_call: NA; j_call: TRBJ2-1; clone_size: NA; cdr3_length: 14; cdr3_nt: TGTGCCAGCAGCCGGTCTAGAATAGGTAATGAGCAGTTCTTC; cdr3_aa: CASSRSRIGNEQFF
v_call: TRBV6-4; d_call: TRBD2; j_call: TRBJ2-3; clone_size: NA; cdr3_length: 21; cdr3_nt: TGTGCCAGCAGTGACTCGATTTCGGACACTTCTAGCGGGAGGAGTGTCGATACGCAGTATTTT; cdr3_aa: CASSDSISDTSSGRSVDTQYF
v_call: TRBV2; d_call: TRBD1; j_call: TRBJ1-2; clone_size: NA; cdr3_length: 15; cdr3_nt: TGTGCCAGCAGTGGCTCGACAGGGGAGTGGTATGGCTACACCTTC; cdr3_aa: CASSGSTGEWYGYTF